This T cell receptor (beta chain) is drawn from a study of early T cells in non-severe SARS-CoV-2 infection. Study information: Sequenced bulk RNA came from whole blood that was unsorted, and chains were unpaired.

Trimming removed 2 bases at V and 0 bases at J, with 8 bases between. The CDR3 is made up of 14 amino acids. Germline CDR1 reads SGHRS; CDR2 reads YFSETQ. In this sample, this clonotype turned up a few times. Its target is unknown. Unique molecular identifiers were added to individual cDNA molecules. TCRdb used MiXCR to reprocess the 5' RACE reads, holding one entry per CDR3 protein. The sample has 40,000 to 50,000 distinct CDR3 sequences; about 13% are singletons. Regarding the study as a whole: A preference for anti-spike CD8 responses marked VDJdb matching, which missed private and CD4 specificities.

The sequence came from an adult who was a healthcare worker with PCR-confirmed SARS-CoV-2 infection or an uninfected control (not recorded which). The material sequenced was whole blood. This sequence joins TRBV5-1 and TRBJ1-1, with D hard to call. The CDR3 reads CASSFGRMNTEAFF. CDR3 nucleotides: TGCGCCAGCAGCTTTGGCAGAATGAACACTGAAGCTTTCTTT. Together with reference TRBV5-1 and TRBJ1-1, the CDR3 gives the full variable domain: KAGVTQTPRYLIKTRGQQVTLSCSPISGHRSVSWYQQTPGQGLQFLFEYFSETQRNKGNFPGRFSGRQFSNSRSEMNVSTLELGDSALYLCASSFGRMNTEAFFGQGTRLTVV.